This T cell receptor (beta chain) was captured in a study of T cells in Graves' hyperthyroidism and ophthalmopathy. Study-level points and caveats: Prediction of ophthalmopathy progression came a median around 6 months pre-onset.

Amplified TCR beta CDR3 regions came from RNA transcripts. When the TCR CDR3 underwent first-round RT-PCR, the HTBI primer set was used. TCRdb reprocessed the multiplex PCR reads with MiXCR, giving one entry per CDR3 protein. This sample has some 560,000 distinct CDR3 sequences; 11% to 15% occur once, and the top ten carry 11% to 15%. A few counts support this clonotype. Its antigen remains unidentified. Graves' hyperthyroidism without ophthalmopathy progression within 18 months was termed stable. Patients aged 18 to 65 had newly diagnosed hyperthyroidism that had lasted under 2 months. Sequenced input: blood. The TCR sequence derives from a woman aged 40-49 years with Graves' hyperthyroidism.

CDR3 residues: CATSDRRGQPQHF. The CDR3 region has the DNA TGTGCCACCAGTGACCGCCGGGGTCAGCCCCAGCATTTT. The rearrangement links TRBV24-1 to TRBJ1-5, with unresolved D. This CDR3 is built from 13 residues. CDR1 is KGHDR, CDR2 SFDVKD, per germline. The V and J ends lost 4 bases and 6 bases respectively, with 9 bases between them.